These 27 T cell receptor beta chains were all obtained from the same sample, sequenced in a study of regulatory T cells in long-lasting Graves disease. The time point is: newly diagnosed GD, antithyroid drugs for less than 3 months. Extracted RNA from PBMCs served as the source of the TCR library. Combining iRepertoire HTBI primers with Arm-PCR of CDR3 regions, the authors built TCR beta libraries. TCRdb used MiXCR to reprocess the multiplex PCR reads, holding one entry per CDR3 protein. The data contain about 610,000 distinct CDR3 sequences, about 15% of them seen just once; the ten biggest clones take up more than 10%. The same sample was also studied in work on T cells in Graves' hyperthyroidism and ophthalmopathy.

Here the sequenced sample was peripheral blood mononuclear cells (PBMCs), taken at new diagnosis, from a patient treated with antithyroid drugs. The receptors stem from a man younger than 30 with Graves disease.

This clonotype was counted at least ten times. Written as DNA, the CDR3 is TGTGCCAGCAGTGAAGAAGGGATTGGGACTGAAGCTTTCTTT. Residues: CASSEEGIGTEAFF. The rearrangement uses TRBV2 and TRBJ1-1; no clear D gene. This CDR3 has 14 amino acids. The V and J ends lost 1 base and 5 bases respectively, with 11 bases between them. Germline CDR1 is SNHLY and CDR2 is FYNNEI. Filled out from reference TRBV2 and TRBJ1-1, the complete variable domain reads EPEVTQTPSHQVTQMGQEVILRCVPISNHLYFYWYRQILGQKVEFLVSFYNNEISEKSEIFDDQFSVERPDGSNFTLKIRSTKLEDSAMYFCASSEEGIGTEAFFGQGTRLTVV.

There are many counts of this clonotype. This chain uses TRBV27 with TRBJ1-5; D remains unclear. The CDR3 covers 13 residues. Germline V gene lookup returns CDR1 MNHEY and CDR2 SMNVEV (reference sequence). Trimming stripped 4 bases from V and 4 bases from J, with 8 bases between. The CDR3 here is CASSSEGNQPQHF. The CDR3 nucleotides read TGTGCCAGCAGTTCCGAAGGTAATCAGCCCCAGCATTTT.

The chain combines TRBV12-3 or TRBV12-4 with TRBJ1-3, with D perhaps matching TRBD1 (6 bases). V lost 5 bases, J lost 6 bases, and 14 bases lay in between. CDR3 size: 14 residues. This chain's CDR3 is CASSPDRESNTIYF. In nucleotides, the CDR3 is TGTGCCAGCAGTCCGGACAGAGAGTCAAACACCATATATTTT.

This clonotype came up many times. The chain couples TRBV11-2 to TRBJ2-5, with D possibly being TRBD2 (6 bases). CDR1 is SGHAT and CDR2 is FQNNGV in the germline V gene. This CDR3 has 16 residues. The V end lost 5 bases, the J end lost 4 bases, and 20 bases lay between the germline ends. The CDR3 here is CASSPGPMEEGETQYF. The CDR3 nucleotides read TGTGCCAGCAGCCCCGGGCCGATGGAGGAGGGAGAGACCCAGTACTTC.

The chain employs TRBV27 and TRBJ1-1, with a weak D call TRBD1 (5 bases). From germline, CDR1 is MNHEY and CDR2 SMNVEV (reference sequence). The CDR3 totals 16 residues. V was shortened by 3 bases and J by 1 base, with 15 bases between the two germline ends. This chain's CDR3 is CASSLTEGSRNTEAFF. In DNA, the CDR3 is TGTGCCAGCAGTTTGACAGAGGGCTCAAGGAACACTGAAGCTTTCTTT.

With respect to this clonotype: A read error may produce the germline difference seen at one junction end. The V gene is TRBV12-3 or TRBV12-4, the J gene TRBJ2-3; D is uncertain. The CDR3 covers 18 residues. The CDR3 nucleotides read TGTCCCAGCAGTTTAGTCCCTCGACTCATTCATCACACAGATACGCAGTATTTT. Its translation: CPSSLVPRLIHHTDTQYF.

The chain joins TRBV3-1 to TRBJ2-2, with 9 bases matching TRBD2. The V gene's germline CDR1 is LGHDT and CDR2 YNNKEL (reference sequence). CDR3 length: 20 amino acids. The J segment lost 4 bases and the V segment lost 0 bases, leaving 15 bases of the junction unmatched. The CDR3 sequence is CASSQDLAGGARLSTGELFF. CDR3 sequence (DNA): TGTGCCAGCAGCCAAGATCTTGCGGGGGGGGCCCGTCTCAGCACCGGGGAGCTGTTTTTT.

This clonotype was detected many times. The V gene is TRBV20-1, the J gene TRBJ2-7; 7 bases match TRBD2. J lost 0 bases, V lost 3 bases, and 5 bases had no gene match. Germline V lookup: CDR1 DFQATT, CDR2 SNEGSKA (reference sequence). This CDR3 contains 14 residues. CDR3 in amino acids: CSASPSGASYEQYF. The CDR3 nucleotides read TGCAGTGCTAGCCCTAGCGGAGCCTCCTACGAGCAGTACTTC.

The sample holds a few counts of this clonotype. The chain carries TRBV20-1 and TRBJ2-2; D is tentatively TRBD1 or TRBD2 (5 bases each). V shed 4 bases and J shed 4 bases, with 13 bases lying between them. Germline V gene sequence: CDR1 DFQATT, CDR2 SNEGSKA (reference sequence). This CDR3 contains 14 residues. The CDR3 loop reads CSAIEGSVTGELFF. The CDR3 bases are TGCAGTGCTATCGAGGGGTCCGTCACCGGGGAGCTGTTTTTT.

Many counts were recorded for this clonotype. This chain uses TRBV12-3 or TRBV12-4 with TRBJ2-7; 11 bases match TRBD2. The CDR3 has 15 residues. Trimming at V came to 6 bases and at J to 3 bases, leaving 7 bases not matched to a gene. This CDR3 is CASREGTSGYYEQYF. CDR3 nucleotide sequence: TGTGCCAGCAGAGAGGGGACTAGCGGATACTACGAGCAGTACTTC.

The rearrangement uses TRBV4-1 and TRBJ2-3, with TRBD2 matching 8 bases. This CDR3 has 15 residues. CDR1 and CDR2 (germline): MGHRA, YSYEKL. Trimming cost V 4 bases and J 1 base; bases outside gene matches: 4. CDR3 loop: CASSPSGSGTDTQYF. In nucleotides, the CDR3 is TGCGCCAGCAGCCCGAGCGGGAGCGGCACAGATACGCAGTATTTT.

The chain links TRBV3-1 to TRBJ2-1; tentatively, D is TRBD2 (5 bases). This CDR3 has 16 residues. Germline CDR1 is LGHDT and CDR2 is YNNKEL (reference sequence). Trimming removed 3 bases at V and 5 bases at J, with 17 bases between. Here the CDR3 reads CASSHWGVAPNNEQFF. CDR3 sequence (DNA): TGTGCCAGCAGCCACTGGGGAGTAGCCCCTAACAATGAGCAGTTCTTC.

CDR3 in DNA: TGTGCCACCAGCAGAGATCCCTCCGATACGCAGTATTTT. It encodes CATSRDPSDTQYF. V gene TRBV15 combines with J gene TRBJ2-3, with D unclear. CDR1 and CDR2 from the germline V gene are LNHNV and YYDKDF (reference sequence). Trimming took 0 bases from V and 6 from J, leaving 7 bases between them. The CDR3 runs to 13 residues. Combining the CDR3 with reference TRBV15 and TRBJ2-3 gives the whole variable domain DAMVIQNPRYQVTQFGKPVTLSCSQTLNHNVMYWYQQKSSQAPKLLFHYYDKDFNNEADTPDNFQSRRPNTSFCFLDIRSPGLGDTAMYLCATSRDPSDTQYFGPGTRLTVL.

This clonotype was recorded at least ten times. A junction end diverges from the germline sequence, so it may reflect a read error. The CDR3 DNA reads as TGTGCCAGCAGCTTTGTGGCTAGCCGCACAGATACGCAGTATTTT. This codes for CASSFVASRTDTQYF. The chain employs TRBV5-1 and TRBJ2-3, with a weak D call TRBD2 (5 bases). The CDR3 has 15 residues. In germline, CDR1 is SGHRS, CDR2 YFSETQ.

The sample holds many counts of this clonotype. The chain carries TRBV11-2 and TRBJ1-2; D possibly corresponds to TRBD1 (5 bases). Germline CDR1 is SGHAT and CDR2 is FQNNGV. Trimming cost V 1 base and J 2 bases, with 11 bases left between them. The CDR3 runs to 15 residues. CDR3 DNA sequence: TGTGCCAGCAGCTTAGTTCCCGGGACCAACTATGGCTACACCTTC. Translation: CASSLVPGTNYGYTF. Drawing the rest from reference TRBV11-2 and TRBJ1-2, the complete variable domain is EAGVAQSPRYKIIEKRQSVAFWCNPISGHATLYWYQQILGQGPKLLIQFQNNGVVDDSQLPKDRFSAERLKGVDSTLKIQPAKLEDSAVYLCASSLVPGTNYGYTFGSGTRLTVV.

This clonotype was picked up many times. The gene calls are TRBV4-1 and TRBJ1-2; tentatively, D is TRBD1 (5 bases). The CDR3 has 15 amino acids. Per germline, CDR1 MGHRA and CDR2 YSYEKL. With 1 base removed from V and 4 bases from J, the gap between germline ends came to 13 bases. The CDR3 spells CASSQASGRGYGYTF. The DNA of the CDR3 is TGCGCCAGCAGCCAAGCGTCGGGGCGGGGCTATGGCTACACCTTC.

The chain links TRBV2 to TRBJ1-6; D is undetermined. This CDR3 has 16 residues. The germline V and J ends were trimmed by 11 bases and 9 bases, with 26 bases remaining between them. CDR1 SNHLY and CDR2 FYNNEI come from the germline V gene. The CDR3 spells CASAGISAMIGSPLHF. The CDR3 nucleotides read TGTGCCTCGGCCGGAATCTCGGCTATGATCGGTTCACCCCTCCACTTT.

The chain recombines TRBV5-1 with TRBJ2-7, with D possibly matching TRBD1 (6 bases). V lost 3 bases and J lost 2, with 24 bases in between. The CDR3 spans 18 residues. Germline assignment: CDR1 SGHRS and CDR2 YFSETQ. Here the CDR3 DNA reads TGCGCCAGCAGCTCCGTGCACTCCAGGGGCCCCAGGCCCTACGAGCAGTACTTC. Its protein is CASSSVHSRGPRPYEQYF.

This clonotype was picked up many times. The rearrangement joins TRBV2 to TRBJ2-5, with D possibly TRBD2 on 6 matching bases. Germline V gene sequence: CDR1 SNHLY, CDR2 FYNNEI. The CDR3 loop spans 15 amino acids. The ends were cut back, 4 bases at V and 0 bases at J, with 12 bases in the middle. CDR3 sequence reads: CASSVPRGNQETQYF. The CDR3 bases are TGTGCCAGCAGTGTACCCCGGGGGAACCAAGAGACCCAGTACTTC.

This clonotype has ten or more counts. This chain links TRBV30 with TRBJ2-1, with 8 bases lining up with TRBD2. The germline V gene has CDR1 GTSNPN and CDR2 SVGIG (reference sequence). There are 16 residues in the CDR3. J gave up 7 bases and V 3 bases, and 14 bases lay outside the gene matches. DNA for the CDR3: TGTGCCTGGAGCCAGCTTGGTAGCGGGGAGCAGAATGAGCAGTTCTTC. It specifies CAWSQLGSGEQNEQFF. Complete variable domain (other parts from reference TRBV30 and TRBJ2-1): SQTIHQWPATLVQPVGSPLSLECTVEGTSNPNLYWYRQAAGRGLQLLFYSVGIGQISSEVPQNLSASRPQDRQFILSSKKLLLSDSGFYLCAWSQLGSGEQNEQFFGPGTRLTVL.

In this sample, this clonotype turned up many times. This chain uses TRBV6-1 with TRBJ2-3, with D perhaps TRBD1 (5 bases). V was cut by 6 bases and J by 1 base, with 14 bases left in between. CDR1 and CDR2 (germline): MNHNS, SASEGT. The CDR3 runs to 15 residues. This CDR3 is CASSARGAGTDTQYF. CDR3 DNA sequence: TGTGCCAGCAGCGCAAGGGGCGCGGGCACAGATACGCAGTATTTT.

In its sample, this clonotype was seen many times. V and J are TRBV11-2 and TRBJ2-7; perhaps TRBD1 as D (5 bases). V was trimmed by 1 base and J by 4 bases, leaving 11 bases between them. Germline CDR1 reads SGHAT; CDR2 reads FQNNGV. The CDR3 extends over 14 amino acids. The CDR3 is CASSLGTRNYEQYF. CDR3 DNA: TGTGCCAGCAGCTTAGGGACAAGAAATTACGAGCAGTACTTC.

The table lists this clonotype with many counts. V gene TRBV7-9 combines with J gene TRBJ2-7, with unresolved D. V lost 3 bases to trimming and J lost 6 bases, with 9 bases between them. This CDR3 is 12 amino acids long. Germline CDR1 reads SEHNR; CDR2 reads FQNEAQ (reference sequence). The CDR3 here is CASSFPLAEQYF. CDR3 bases: TGTGCCAGCAGCTTTCCTTTGGCCGAGCAGTACTTC.

This clonotype was seen a handful of times. The V and J genes are TRBV12-3 or TRBV12-4 and TRBJ1-3, with 8 bases fitting TRBD1. V trimming: 5 bases; J trimming: 7 bases; junction bases outside the gene matches: 10. This CDR3 region has 15 residues. This chain's CDR3 is CASSTPDRAWNTIYF. The DNA of the CDR3 is TGTGCCAGCAGTACCCCGGACAGGGCCTGGAACACCATATATTTT.

At least ten counts were recorded for this clonotype. The chain joins TRBV7-2 to TRBJ2-4; 7 positions agree with TRBD2. V lost 0 bases and J lost 6; bases outside the gene matches: 5. CDR3 length: 15 residues. The V gene's germline CDR1 is SGHTA and CDR2 FQGNSA. The CDR3 DNA is TGTGCCAGCAGCTTAGCGGGAGGGCCTGGAAACATTCAGTACTTC. This translates into CASSLAGGPGNIQYF.

Comment on this clonotype: No conserved phenylalanine or tryptophan is present at the end of the CDR3, so a read error is the likely explanation. This rearrangement joins TRBV13 to TRBJ2-7; D may be TRBD2 (6 bases). The ends were cut back, 6 bases at V and 5 bases at J, with 14 bases in the middle. The length of the CDR3 is 13 residues. Looked up from germline, CDR1 is PRHDT and CDR2 is FYEKMQ (reference sequence). The CDR3 is CASRGLLPHEQYS. The CDR3 coding sequence is TGTGCCAGCAGGGGACTCCTCCCCCACGAGCAGTACTCC.

In its sample, this clonotype was seen many times. The chain is built from TRBV9 and TRBJ2-7; D gene ambiguous. Trimming shortened V by 0 bases and J by 0 bases, and 10 bases separated the two germline ends. This CDR3 contains 15 residues. Germline CDR1 SGDLS, CDR2 YYNGEE. The DNA of the CDR3 is TGTGCCAGCAGCGTAGGCCAAGGGATCTCCTACGAGCAGTACTTC. Translation: CASSVGQGISYEQYF. The full variable domain, with the rest looked up from reference TRBV9 and TRBJ2-7, is DSGVTQTPKHLITATGQRVTLRCSPRSGDLSVYWYQQSLDQGLQFLIQYYNGEERAKGNILERFSAQQFPDLHSELNLSSLELGDSALYFCASSVGQGISYEQYFGPGTRLTVT.